This TCR beta chain was captured in a study of somatic mutations in cytotoxic T cells in rheumatoid arthritis. Overall study: Certain V beta antibody-stained T-cell populations, V beta1+ cells sequenced for TCRB among them, were flow-sorted to nearly 100% purity. General observations from the study: Increasing age coincided with elevated CD8+ clonality among rheumatoid arthritis patients, though not among healthy controls. The authors did not know the antigen targets of the expanded CD8+ clones.

Germline V lookup: CDR1 MNHNS, CDR2 SASEGT. Trimming shortened V by 1 base and J by 1 base, and 8 bases separated the two germline ends. The CDR3 has 15 residues. To note about this clone: Its antigen remains unidentified.

Only in-frame clones appear in the TCRdb table, and some are missing; sequencing was by immunoSEQ multiplex PCR. This table has more than 10,000 clones, more than 65% appearing once. CD4+ and CD8+ cells were isolated by positive magnetic bead selection, with purity checked by flow cytometry. The J gene is TRBJ1-3, the V gene TRBV6-1; D unclear. This receptor was taken from an adult with rheumatoid arthritis. The specimen was CD8+ T cells sorted from blood. The CDR3 loop is CASSEGEDSGNTIYF. For the CDR3, the DNA is TGTGCCAGCAGTGAAGGTGAGGATTCTGGAAACACCATATATTTT.